This is a list of T cell receptor beta chains from one sample in a study of OX40 agonist ivuxolimab in advanced cancers. The repertoire was sequenced with immunoSEQ multiplex PCR; TCRdb's copy has only in-frame clones and lacks some. The sample holds about 80,000 clones, around 92% seen once. The sequencing here drew on CD4+ or CD8+ T cells sorted from blood, taken in a trial of the OX40 agonist ivuxolimab. The receptors shown here come from an adult with an advanced solid tumor such as melanoma, head and neck, liver or kidney cancer. Each CDR3 is given with its conserved first and last residue. Fields, in order: V gene, clone size, D gene, J gene, CDR3 protein, CDR3 DNA. The D gene is left open where the match is weak. The size entry is marked missing in some rows and otherwise reads once, few, many or a size class.

V gene: TRBV27; clone size: -; D gene: TRBD1; J gene: TRBJ1-2; CDR3 protein: CASSLYRTGGDYTF; CDR3 DNA: TGTGCCAGCAGTTTATATCGGACAGGGGGGGACTACACCTTC
V gene: TRBV7-8; clone size: once; D gene: TRBD2; J gene: TRBJ2-3; CDR3 protein: CASSLGLAGGRPDTQYF; CDR3 DNA: TGTGCCAGCAGCTTAGGACTAGCGGGGGGGCGACCAGATACGCAGTATTTT
V gene: TRBV7-9; clone size: -; D gene: -; J gene: TRBJ1-4; CDR3 protein: CASSLTRGGVATNEKLFF; CDR3 DNA: TGTGCCAGCAGCTTGACGAGGGGCGGAGTTGCAACTAATGAAAAACTGTTTTTT
V gene: TRBV7-9; clone size: -; D gene: -; J gene: TRBJ2-1; CDR3 protein: CASSLGQAPPYNEQFF; CDR3 DNA: TGTGCCAGCAGCTTAGGACAGGCCCCCCCCTACAATGAGCAGTTCTTC
V gene: TRBV13; clone size: -; D gene: TRBD2; J gene: TRBJ2-1; CDR3 protein: CASSLGTSGYNEQFF; CDR3 DNA: TGTGCCAGCAGCCTAGGGACTAGCGGCTACAATGAGCAGTTCTTC
V gene: TRBV18; clone size: -; D gene: -; J gene: TRBJ2-2; CDR3 protein: CASSPLDINTGELFF; CDR3 DNA: TGTGCCAGCTCACCATTGGACATAAACACCGGGGAGCTGTTTTTT
V gene: TRBV4-1; clone size: -; D gene: -; J gene: TRBJ2-7; CDR3 protein: CASSQTDGTTYEQYF; CDR3 DNA: TGCGCCAGCAGCCAGACGGATGGGACGACCTACGAGCAGTACTTC
V gene: TRBV4-2; clone size: -; D gene: TRBD2; J gene: TRBJ2-7; CDR3 protein: CASSQESGGFWDSSYEQYF; CDR3 DNA: TGTGCCAGCAGCCAGGAGAGCGGGGGGTTCTGGGACAGCTCCTACGAGCAGTACTTC
V gene: TRBV5-6; clone size: few; D gene: -; J gene: TRBJ1-1; CDR3 protein: CASSRDTEAFF; CDR3 DNA: TGTGCCAGCAGCCGGGACACTGAAGCTTTCTTT
V gene: TRBV14; clone size: -; D gene: -; J gene: TRBJ1-2; CDR3 protein: CASSQGGAGNYGYTF; CDR3 DNA: TGTGCCAGCAGCCAAGGAGGGGCAGGGAACTATGGCTACACCTTC
V gene: TRBV28; clone size: -; D gene: -; J gene: TRBJ1-3; CDR3 protein: CASSLVSRNTIYF; CDR3 DNA: TGTGCCAGCAGTTTGGTCAGCAGAAACACCATATATTTT
V gene: TRBV29-1; clone size: -; D gene: -; J gene: TRBJ2-6; CDR3 protein: CSVEVPRGRFGANVLTF; CDR3 DNA: TGCAGCGTTGAAGTCCCGCGAGGACGGTTTGGGGCCAACGTCCTGACTTTC
V gene: TRBV11-2; clone size: -; D gene: -; J gene: TRBJ2-3; CDR3 protein: CASSLDTQYF; CDR3 DNA: TGTGCCAGCAGTTTAGATACGCAGTATTTT
V gene: TRBV6-5; clone size: -; D gene: TRBD2; J gene: TRBJ2-7; CDR3 protein: CVGERGPVGGYEQYF; CDR3 DNA: TGTGTCGGGGAGCGGGGGCCGGTCGGAGGGTACGAGCAGTACTTC
V gene: TRBV2; clone size: -; D gene: TRBD1; J gene: TRBJ2-1; CDR3 protein: CATDIRDRGSGEQFF; CDR3 DNA: TGTGCCACCGATATCCGGGACAGGGGGTCCGGTGAGCAGTTCTTC
V gene: TRBV6-4; clone size: -; D gene: -; J gene: TRBJ1-2; CDR3 protein: CASSERDGYTF; CDR3 DNA: TGTGCCAGCAGTGAGAGGGACGGCTACACCTTC
V gene: TRBV15; clone size: once; D gene: -; J gene: TRBJ1-1; CDR3 protein: CATSRVQRLGNTEAFF; CDR3 DNA: TGTGCCACCAGCAGAGTACAGCGGTTGGGGAACACTGAAGCTTTCTTT
V gene: TRBV10-1; clone size: -; D gene: TRBD1; J gene: TRBJ2-7; CDR3 protein: CASSPGTGGYEQYF; CDR3 DNA: TGCGCCAGCAGCCCCGGGACAGGGGGATACGAGCAGTACTTC
V gene: TRBV29-1; clone size: -; D gene: TRBD1; J gene: TRBJ2-2; CDR3 protein: CSVRGHGGELFF; CDR3 DNA: TGCAGCGTTAGGGGGCACGGCGGGGAGCTGTTTTTT
V gene: TRBV7-6; clone size: once; D gene: -; J gene: TRBJ2-6; CDR3 protein: CASSLPGDSPVLTF; CDR3 DNA: TGTGCCAGCAGCTTACCCGGGGATTCTCCCGTCCTGACTTTC